This TCR beta chain was observed in a study of read filtering for tumor transcriptome and immune sequencing (dated by TCRdb to 2020 to 2022). Study-level background: The cohort consisted of over 16 male and some 15 female patients, with a mean age of roughly 67 years and an age range of roughly 45 to 80. Under revised international staging, fewer than ten patients fell into R-ISS I, 16 into R-ISS II and about 7 into R-ISS III. Using the same bone marrow samples, the study ran both targeted immune repertoire sequencing and bulk whole-transcriptome sequencing and then compared the TCR repertoires from each method. TCR-region mapped reads per sample ranged from about 3.5 to 11 million with IR-seq versus only about 75 to 1,400 with RNA-seq. One of the main goals was to work out a read-filtering strategy for immune repertoire data, in particular whether clonotypes backed by only a single read should be removed. After DNase treatment, whole-transcriptome libraries were prepared using the TruSeq RNA Access Library Prep Kit.

The germline V gene (reference sequence) provides CDR1 DFQATT and CDR2 SNEGSKA. V is pared back by 3 bases and J by 1 base, with 14 bases lying between the germline termini. Including both end residues, the CDR3 is 15 amino acids long. The only DNA kept is the CDR3, 45 bases in frame from the first base. In this sample, this clonotype turned up once. Its antigen is still unknown. A much more abundant neighbour one base away suggests this may be a read error. The CDR3 does not end in the conserved phenylalanine or tryptophan, so this is likely a read error. General conclusions and limits of the study: Single-read clonotypes made up 80% to 85% of clonotypes but 3% to 3.5% of total reads in IR-seq, and under 75% of clonotypes and 35% to 55% of reads in RNA-seq. When single-read clonotypes were removed, the proportions of shared clonotypes in IR-seq and RNA-seq correlated more strongly. Compared with RNA-seq, IR-seq captured clonotypes at much greater depth and more reliably, and a smaller IR-seq throughput was enough to identify most of the shared clonotypes. The sorted CD138-negative fraction was a mixed bone marrow immune population, not purified T cells.

TCR libraries were constructed from approximately 0.4 ug RNA using the Immunoverse kit, and molecular barcoded adaptors covering alpha/delta and beta/gamma chains were employed. TCR library preparation used the same RNA that was used for transcriptome sequencing. An Illumina HiSeq 4000 with 2 x 150 cycles was used to sequence the TCR libraries. In the paper's pipeline: With MiXCR, TCR reads were aligned to human V, D, J and C references and assembled into CDR3 clonotypes, with quality filtering and error correction included. The tcR package in R was used for analysis of clonotype counts and gene usage diversity. Raw mapping reads were checked after the RNA-seq reads had been mapped by STAR aligner version 2.5.3a onto the human GRCh37 genome. To test how sequencing depth affects detected clonotypes, IR-seq fastq files were randomly downsampled with Seqtk 1.3. The public reads were reprocessed in TCRdb via fastp at Q25 and MiXCR, keeping in-frame beta chains. Each record represents a unique CDR3 protein, reported with the most common genes and DNA among its rows. The authors' filters were not applied to this entry. The sample yields more than 35,000 distinct CDR3 sequences; about 13% were counted once. The leading ten clones occupy more than 35% of the sample.

Every patient had bone marrow sampled at the time of active disease. Ficoll-Hypaque density gradient centrifugation was used to isolate bone marrow mononuclear cells. Myeloma plasma cells were removed and CD138-negative cells were obtained by negative selection following labeling with CD138 magnetic microbeads on a MACS separator. Flow cytometry on an Attune NxT with CD138 antibodies was used to check the purity of the isolated cells. Total RNA was extracted with TRIzol reagent and quantified with a NanoDrop spectrophotometer. For each patient, paired RNA-seq and IR-seq were run on the CD138-negative bone marrow sample from that patient.

The clonotype originates from a donor aged 40 or over with multiple myeloma. The sequence joins TRBV20-1 to TRBJ2-3; the D gene is possibly TRBD1 or TRBD2, with 5 bases matching each. Sequenced input: a population of CD138-negative cells sorted from bone marrow. In the paper's terms, the cell subset or site label means: bone marrow mononuclear cells depleted of CD138+ plasma/myeloma cells by negative magnetic selection. The CDR3 in this case is CSARGDLAGTDTQYL. The sequenced DNA: TGCAGTGCTAGGGGGGATTTAGCAGGCACAGATACGCAGTATCTT.